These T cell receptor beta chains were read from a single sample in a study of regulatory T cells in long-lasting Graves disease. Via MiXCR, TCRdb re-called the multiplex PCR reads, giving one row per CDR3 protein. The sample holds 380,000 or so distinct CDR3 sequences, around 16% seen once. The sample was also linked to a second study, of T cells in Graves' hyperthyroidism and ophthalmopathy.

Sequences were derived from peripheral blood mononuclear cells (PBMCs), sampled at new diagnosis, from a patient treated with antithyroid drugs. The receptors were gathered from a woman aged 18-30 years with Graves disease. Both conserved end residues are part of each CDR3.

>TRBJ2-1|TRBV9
CASSPSGGAVREQFF
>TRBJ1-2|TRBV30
CAWSHKNSGGYTF
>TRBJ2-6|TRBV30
CAWVSGANVLTF
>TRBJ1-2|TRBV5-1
CASSVQGDGYTF
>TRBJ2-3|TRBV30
CAWGLAGGTTDTQYF
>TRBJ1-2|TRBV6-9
CASSYSRTGGGANYGYTF
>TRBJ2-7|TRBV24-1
CATSDGDRIPYEQYF
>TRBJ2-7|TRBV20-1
CSAREREYEQYF
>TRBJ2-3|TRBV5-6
CASSYRLAGSTDTQYF
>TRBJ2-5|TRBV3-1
CASSQTQETQYF
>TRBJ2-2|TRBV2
CASSEPQGAGELFF
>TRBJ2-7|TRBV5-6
CASSLAAVSLQSYEQYF
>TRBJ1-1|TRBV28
CASSLGKGADVAFF
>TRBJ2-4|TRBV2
CASDSKNIQYF
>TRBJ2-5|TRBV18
CASSSNRGPETQYF
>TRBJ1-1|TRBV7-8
CASSRDGPNTEAFF
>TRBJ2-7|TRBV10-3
CAARAGQGVFYEQYF
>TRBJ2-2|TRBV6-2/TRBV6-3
CASSEGSALAGELFF
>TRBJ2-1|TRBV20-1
CSARTTQGSSYNEQFF
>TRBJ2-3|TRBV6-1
CASLEGRSSTDTQYF
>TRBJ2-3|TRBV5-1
CASTLGGSADTQYF
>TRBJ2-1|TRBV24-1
CATSDRNYEQFF
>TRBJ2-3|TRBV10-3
CAISDGGATRTDTQYF
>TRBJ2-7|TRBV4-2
CASSQALAGSFEQYF
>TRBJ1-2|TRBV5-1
CASSPGVAGIYGYTF
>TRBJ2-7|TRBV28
CASSSGTLSYEQYF
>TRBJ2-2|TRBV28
CASHGSTGELFF
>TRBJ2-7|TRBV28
CASSLGLAVYEQYF
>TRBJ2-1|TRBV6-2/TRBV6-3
CASGESSYNEQFF
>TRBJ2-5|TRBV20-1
CSASRGMPRETQYF
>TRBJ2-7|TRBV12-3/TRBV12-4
CASSTQGIGAYEQYF
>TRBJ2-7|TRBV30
CAWSGTYEQYF
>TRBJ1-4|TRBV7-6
CASSLAPQRKQGAKKAANEKLFF
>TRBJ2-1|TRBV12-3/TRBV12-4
CASSHRGVNEQFF
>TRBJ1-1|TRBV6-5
CASSSWTPGGNTEAFF